This TCR beta chain stems from a study of CD8 T cells in ankylosing spondylitis. General study findings and limits: Prior work had noted some motif variants in reactive arthritis blood and synovial fluid. The study identified a TCR beta motif of under 10 highly homologous variants that appeared characteristic of ankylosing spondylitis blood.

For TCR beta, libraries came from quantitative 5'-RACE with molecular barcodes. MiXCR, applied by TCRdb to the 5' RACE reads, yields one record per CDR3 protein. Here the sample spans approximately 25,000 distinct CDR3 sequences, roughly 2.4% being singletons. This clonotype appeared many times. Its target is unknown. The sequencing sample was made of blood, either unsorted or a sorted T cell fraction (not recorded which). The source is a female donor with ankylosing spondylitis or in good health (not recorded which).

CDR3 in amino acids: CASSVGGTGNQETQYF. In DNA form, the CDR3 reads TGTGCCAGCAGCGTAGGGGGGACAGGCAATCAAGAGACCCAGTACTTC. The J gene is TRBJ2-5, the V gene TRBV9; 8 bases match TRBD1. Per germline, CDR1 SGDLS and CDR2 YYNGEE. This CDR3 region has 16 residues. After removal of 0 bases from V and 2 bases from J, the junction contained 6 bases not matched to a gene.